These T cell receptor beta chains were read from a single sample in a study of T cells after yellow fever vaccination. TCRdb processed the 5' RACE reads anew with MiXCR; each CDR3 protein has one entry. The sample records 550,000 or so distinct CDR3 sequences, roughly a fifth being singletons. Sequences were derived from PBMCs, sampled 15 days after the yellow fever booster vaccination. The source of these receptors is a man aged 30-40 years who received the YFV17D yellow fever vaccine. CDR3s include the opening cysteine and the closing phenylalanine or tryptophan. The order of the fields is CDR3 DNA, CDR3 protein, J gene, V gene, clone size, D gene. D genes are given only for firm matches. Only some rows state a clone size, as once, few, many or a class for expanded clones.

cdr3_nt: TGTGCCAGCTCACCTGGACCGTCGGCAGGGTCCGAGCAGTACTTC; cdr3_aa: CASSPGPSAGSEQYF; j_call: TRBJ2-7; v_call: TRBV18; clone_size: few; d_call: .
cdr3_nt: TGTGCCAGCAGCTTTGGGGGAGGGAGCACAGATACGCAGTATTTT; cdr3_aa: CASSFGGGSTDTQYF; j_call: TRBJ2-3; v_call: TRBV5-8; clone_size: .; d_call: TRBD2
cdr3_nt: TGTGCCAGCAGGTCTGCGTCCCGGGGGCGAGAGACCCAGTACTTC; cdr3_aa: CASRSASRGRETQYF; j_call: TRBJ2-5; v_call: TRBV6-1; clone_size: .; d_call: .
cdr3_nt: TGCAGTGCTAGAGTGCCACTGAAGGTGTACGAGCAGTACTTC; cdr3_aa: CSARVPLKVYEQYF; j_call: TRBJ2-7; v_call: TRBV20-1; clone_size: .; d_call: .
cdr3_nt: TGTGCCAGCAGCAAAAGGACACGAGGCCTGAACACTGAAGCTTTCTTT; cdr3_aa: CASSKRTRGLNTEAFF; j_call: TRBJ1-1; v_call: TRBV11-2; clone_size: .; d_call: .
cdr3_nt: TGTGCCAGCAGCTTAGATCGCGGTTGGGGGTCCGAGTACTTC; cdr3_aa: CASSLDRGWGSEYF; j_call: TRBJ2-7; v_call: TRBV11-2; clone_size: .; d_call: .
cdr3_nt: TGTGCCAGCAGTTACACGCCGGGACAGGGGGATGGCTACACCTTC; cdr3_aa: CASSYTPGQGDGYTF; j_call: TRBJ1-2; v_call: TRBV6-5; clone_size: few; d_call: TRBD1
cdr3_nt: TGTGCCAGCAGCTTAGTAGGGTCACCCCTCCACTTT; cdr3_aa: CASSLVGSPLHF; j_call: TRBJ1-6; v_call: TRBV7-9; clone_size: few; d_call: .
cdr3_nt: TGCAGTGCTCCCGGCGACTTATATAATTCACCCCTCCACTTT; cdr3_aa: CSAPGDLYNSPLHF; j_call: TRBJ1-6; v_call: TRBV20-1; clone_size: .; d_call: .
cdr3_nt: TGTGCCAGCAGTTTAGCTTCTCTAGCGGAGACCCAGTACTTC; cdr3_aa: CASSLASLAETQYF; j_call: TRBJ2-5; v_call: TRBV12-3/TRBV12-4; clone_size: many; d_call: .
cdr3_nt: TGTGCCAGCAGTTTATCTCGGGTCTCCTCCTACGAGCAGTACTTC; cdr3_aa: CASSLSRVSSYEQYF; j_call: TRBJ2-7; v_call: TRBV28; clone_size: few; d_call: .
cdr3_nt: TGTGCCACCAGCAGAGAAGTTATATCCTACGAGCAGTACTTC; cdr3_aa: CATSREVISYEQYF; j_call: TRBJ2-7; v_call: TRBV15; clone_size: few; d_call: .
cdr3_nt: TGTGCCAGCAGCTCAGGGGTGGGGAACCGCACAGATACGCAGTATTTT; cdr3_aa: CASSSGVGNRTDTQYF; j_call: TRBJ2-3; v_call: TRBV7-4; clone_size: .; d_call: .
cdr3_nt: TGTGCCAGCAGCCAAGATTCCAGGGCCTACGAGCAGTACTTC; cdr3_aa: CASSQDSRAYEQYF; j_call: TRBJ2-7; v_call: TRBV3-1; clone_size: few; d_call: .
cdr3_nt: TGCGCCAGCAGCCCGACACAGGGTAACACCGGGGAGCTGTTTTTT; cdr3_aa: CASSPTQGNTGELFF; j_call: TRBJ2-2; v_call: TRBV5-1; clone_size: .; d_call: .
cdr3_nt: TGCGCCAGCAGCGCGGACAGCTCAGATACGCAGTATTTT; cdr3_aa: CASSADSSDTQYF; j_call: TRBJ2-3; v_call: TRBV5-1; clone_size: .; d_call: .
cdr3_nt: TGTGCCAGCAGTACTCTTACGGGTAACACTGAAGCTTTCTTT; cdr3_aa: CASSTLTGNTEAFF; j_call: TRBJ1-1; v_call: TRBV11-2; clone_size: .; d_call: .
cdr3_nt: TGTGCCTGGAGTGATGGGTATAATAGCGGATTCTACGAGCAGTACTTC; cdr3_aa: CAWSDGYNSGFYEQYF; j_call: TRBJ2-7; v_call: TRBV30; clone_size: .; d_call: .
cdr3_nt: TGCAGCGTTGAGGGGGACAGGGAGGACATTCAGTACTTC; cdr3_aa: CSVEGDREDIQYF; j_call: TRBJ2-4; v_call: TRBV29-1; clone_size: .; d_call: TRBD1
cdr3_nt: TGTGCCGGCGGGCAAAGGGATCAGCCCCAGCATTTT; cdr3_aa: CAGGQRDQPQHF; j_call: TRBJ1-5; v_call: TRBV12-3/TRBV12-4; clone_size: .; d_call: .
cdr3_nt: TGCGCCAGCAGTCAATCAATTGCTCAACTAGCCAAAAACATTCAGTACTTC; cdr3_aa: CASSQSIAQLAKNIQYF; j_call: TRBJ2-4; v_call: TRBV23-1; clone_size: few; d_call: .
cdr3_nt: TGCGCCAGCAGCTTGGATTCGGGAGAGAACTACAATGAGCAGTTCTTC; cdr3_aa: CASSLDSGENYNEQFF; j_call: TRBJ2-1; v_call: TRBV5-1; clone_size: few; d_call: .
cdr3_nt: TGTGCCAGCAGCTTGATAGAGGGCTCCCGGGACACTGAAGCTTTCTTT; cdr3_aa: CASSLIEGSRDTEAFF; j_call: TRBJ1-1; v_call: TRBV5-8; clone_size: .; d_call: .
cdr3_nt: TGTGCCAGCAGTCCGACCGGGCCCTGGGAGACCCAGTACTTC; cdr3_aa: CASSPTGPWETQYF; j_call: TRBJ2-5; v_call: TRBV27; clone_size: few; d_call: .
cdr3_nt: TGTGCCAGCGGAGAGAGCACAGATACGCAGTATTTT; cdr3_aa: CASGESTDTQYF; j_call: TRBJ2-3; v_call: TRBV7-9; clone_size: many; d_call: .
cdr3_nt: TGCAGTCGTCGGGAGTTTTCAGATACGCAGTATTTT; cdr3_aa: CSRREFSDTQYF; j_call: TRBJ2-3; v_call: TRBV20-1; clone_size: many; d_call: .
cdr3_nt: TGTGCCAGCAGTTACAAGGACAGGGCCTACGAGCAGTACTTC; cdr3_aa: CASSYKDRAYEQYF; j_call: TRBJ2-7; v_call: TRBV6-5; clone_size: few; d_call: TRBD1
cdr3_nt: TGCAGTGCTAGGGTCGCGGGCCGACACCAAGAGACCCAGTACTTC; cdr3_aa: CSARVAGRHQETQYF; j_call: TRBJ2-5; v_call: TRBV20-1; clone_size: .; d_call: .
cdr3_nt: TGTGCCAGCAGCTCGACTGAGAATGTCGAGCAGTACTTC; cdr3_aa: CASSSTENVEQYF; j_call: TRBJ2-7; v_call: TRBV7-9; clone_size: .; d_call: .
cdr3_nt: TGTGCCTGGAGTGTAAGCGCATTCCAGCAGTACTTC; cdr3_aa: CAWSVSAFQQYF; j_call: TRBJ2-7; v_call: TRBV30; clone_size: .; d_call: .
cdr3_nt: TGCAGTGCTGCCGTGGGCCCGGGACGAGAGACCCAGTACTTC; cdr3_aa: CSAAVGPGRETQYF; j_call: TRBJ2-5; v_call: TRBV20-1; clone_size: .; d_call: .
cdr3_nt: TGTGCCAGCACCTGGGTAGCGGGGGCTGGAGAGACCCAGTACTTC; cdr3_aa: CASTWVAGAGETQYF; j_call: TRBJ2-5; v_call: TRBV7-2; clone_size: .; d_call: TRBD2
cdr3_nt: TGTGCCAGCAGTTGGGATTCAGTCGAGCAGTACTTC; cdr3_aa: CASSWDSVEQYF; j_call: TRBJ2-7; v_call: TRBV12-3/TRBV12-4; clone_size: .; d_call: .
cdr3_nt: TGTGCCACCAGTCCCGGACAGGGGGCCTCATTCACCGGGGAGCTGTTTTTT; cdr3_aa: CATSPGQGASFTGELFF; j_call: TRBJ2-2; v_call: TRBV24-1; clone_size: .; d_call: TRBD1
cdr3_nt: TGTGCCAGCAGTTCAACGACAGGGGGAAACTCACCCCTCCACTTT; cdr3_aa: CASSSTTGGNSPLHF; j_call: TRBJ1-6; v_call: TRBV27; clone_size: .; d_call: TRBD1
cdr3_nt: TGCAGCGTTGAGGGCGGTATTGGGGATTATACGCAGTATTTT; cdr3_aa: CSVEGGIGDYTQYF; j_call: TRBJ2-3; v_call: TRBV29-1; clone_size: few; d_call: .
cdr3_nt: TGTGCCAGCAGCTTTCGCCCCCCGTGGGCTGATACGCAGTATTTT; cdr3_aa: CASSFRPPWADTQYF; j_call: TRBJ2-3; v_call: TRBV7-2; clone_size: .; d_call: .
cdr3_nt: TGTGCCAGCAGTAACACTCCAGGGGGCGGGCCCTATGGCTACACCTTC; cdr3_aa: CASSNTPGGGPYGYTF; j_call: TRBJ1-2; v_call: TRBV6-5; clone_size: few; d_call: TRBD1
cdr3_nt: TGCGCCAGCAGCCAAGATCGCAGGAAACTGTTTTTT; cdr3_aa: CASSQDRRKLFF; j_call: TRBJ1-4; v_call: TRBV4-3; clone_size: few; d_call: .
cdr3_nt: TGTGCCAGCAGTTTAGGGCACAGCCAGGGTACGCAGTATTTT; cdr3_aa: CASSLGHSQGTQYF; j_call: TRBJ2-3; v_call: TRBV27; clone_size: few; d_call: .
cdr3_nt: TGTGCCAGCAGCCCCCGGGACAGGGTGTTAGAGACCCAGTACTTC; cdr3_aa: CASSPRDRVLETQYF; j_call: TRBJ2-5; v_call: TRBV7-2; clone_size: few; d_call: TRBD1
cdr3_nt: TGCAGTGCTAGGTTCTTGGGGAACACTGAAGCTTTCTTT; cdr3_aa: CSARFLGNTEAFF; j_call: TRBJ1-1; v_call: TRBV20-1; clone_size: .; d_call: .
cdr3_nt: TGTGCCAGCAGTTACTCGTACAGGGAGGACAAAAACATTCAGTACTTC; cdr3_aa: CASSYSYREDKNIQYF; j_call: TRBJ2-4; v_call: TRBV6-2/TRBV6-3; clone_size: few; d_call: .
cdr3_nt: TGTGCCAGCAGTCCCAGAGGACAGGGCATGAACACTGAAGCTTTCTTT; cdr3_aa: CASSPRGQGMNTEAFF; j_call: TRBJ1-1; v_call: TRBV27; clone_size: .; d_call: TRBD1
cdr3_nt: TGTGCCGGACAGTCGGTCGGAGCGGGAGTTGGAGAGACCCAGTACTTC; cdr3_aa: CAGQSVGAGVGETQYF; j_call: TRBJ2-5; v_call: TRBV6-1; clone_size: .; d_call: TRBD2
cdr3_nt: TGTGCCAGCAGTTTTGTAGGCGGGTCCTTTACCTACGAGCAGTACTTC; cdr3_aa: CASSFVGGSFTYEQYF; j_call: TRBJ2-7; v_call: TRBV12-3/TRBV12-4; clone_size: .; d_call: .
cdr3_nt: TGTGCCAGCAGCGACAACAGGGAGTACTATGGCTACACCTTC; cdr3_aa: CASSDNREYYGYTF; j_call: TRBJ1-2; v_call: TRBV21-1; clone_size: few; d_call: .
cdr3_nt: TGTGCCAGCAGCCCCATTAGGACTAGCGGGATGACCACAGATACGCAGTATTTT; cdr3_aa: CASSPIRTSGMTTDTQYF; j_call: TRBJ2-3; v_call: TRBV14; clone_size: many; d_call: TRBD2
cdr3_nt: TGCGCCAGCACCGGGACAGGGCATATCTCCTACAATGAGCAGTTCTTC; cdr3_aa: CASTGTGHISYNEQFF; j_call: TRBJ2-1; v_call: TRBV5-1; clone_size: .; d_call: TRBD1
cdr3_nt: TGTGCCAGCAGCTTAGTTGGGAATCCCACAGATACGCAGTATTTT; cdr3_aa: CASSLVGNPTDTQYF; j_call: TRBJ2-3; v_call: TRBV7-9; clone_size: .; d_call: .
cdr3_nt: TGTGCCAGCAGCTCTATGACCGGGGCCGGGGAGCTGTTTTTT; cdr3_aa: CASSSMTGAGELFF; j_call: TRBJ2-2; v_call: TRBV7-6; clone_size: .; d_call: .
cdr3_nt: TGTGCCAGCGAGTCGGGGGCGAACACCGGGGAGCTGTTTTTT; cdr3_aa: CASESGANTGELFF; j_call: TRBJ2-2; v_call: TRBV11-2; clone_size: .; d_call: .
cdr3_nt: TGTGCCAGCTCACCAAGGGGACTAGCGGGAGAAATCACCGGGGAGCTGTTTTTT; cdr3_aa: CASSPRGLAGEITGELFF; j_call: TRBJ2-2; v_call: TRBV18; clone_size: .; d_call: TRBD2
cdr3_nt: TGTGCCAGCCTGAGACTGGGGAACACCGGGGAGCTGTTTTTT; cdr3_aa: CASLRLGNTGELFF; j_call: TRBJ2-2; v_call: TRBV6-2/TRBV6-3; clone_size: once; d_call: .